This T cell receptor (beta chain) stems from a study of T cell responses to AZD1222 COVID-19 vaccine (dated by TCRdb to the early 2020s). Some background on the complete study: A total of 230 to 250 trial participants underwent TCR sequencing, of whom 207 received two doses of AZD1222 and about 25 received two doses of the MenACWY control vaccine. Trial participants were enrolled by age into subgroups of 18-55, 56-69 and 70-plus years, and 148, 28 and 57 TCR-sequenced participants, respectively, were included in these subgroups. Findings and caveats that apply to the study as a whole: The vaccine-associated CD4 TCRs covered the entire spike protein, and the dominant responses fell in regions 160-218 and 743-854. No day 14 peak-response samples were available, so repertoires were characterized only after the peak T cell response. After two AZD1222 doses, spike-specific TCR breadth and depth were significantly higher than at day 0 and than in MenACWY recipients. Most participants were white British and females outnumbered males, and the authors suggested that clonal diversity may have been underestimated. Nearly half of unique spike-specific TCRs reportedly recognized epitopes outside regions mutated in the B.1.351 and B.1.1.7 variants. Only five or six AZD1222 recipients were SARS-CoV-2 seropositive at baseline, limiting conclusions about previously exposed vaccinees. In the small 56-69-year group, the increase in depth fell short of significance, most likely because of low power.

The CDR3 regions of human TCRbeta chains were subjected to immunosequencing. The paper's processing steps were these. TCRs in the repertoires were matched against a reference library of SARS-CoV-2-specific TCRs that had been generated with the MIRA antigen-specificity platform. Breadth meant the fraction of unique TCRs that were SARS-CoV-2-associated, whereas depth meant the fraction of total T cells that were SARS-CoV-2-associated. Using the MIRA data, every spike-specific TCR was mapped to the spike region that the TCR reacted to and assigned to either a CD4 or a CD8 class. Log10-transformed breadth and depth values were compared by one-way ANOVA with Sidak's multiple comparisons tests. Held by TCRdb, this immuneACCESS table contains in-frame sequences only and omits some clones. Under half of the omission traces to an unresolved V gene where checked; the cause of the rest is unknown. V and J calls plus clone size are reproduced from that table; the DNA served to infer D and trimming. The sample table holds under 150,000 clones, of which approximately 92% were seen once. 0.9% to 1.4% of the sample goes to the ten largest clones.

Comments on this clone: What this receptor recognizes is not known. Base quality data are lacking; no much larger clone is found one base away.

V trim: 9 bases; J trim: 6 bases; unmatched bases: 13. CDR1 LNHNV and CDR2 YYDKDF were looked up in the germline V gene (reference sequence). The CDR3, cysteine through phenylalanine, is 15 amino acids long. The DNA shown is the 45-base CDR3, in frame from base 1. The time point label, as the study defines it: about 28 days (+/-7) after the second vaccine dose. AZD1222 recipients with second doses at about 4 weeks or about 12 weeks were pooled, because spike-specific TCR depth and breadth did not differ between schedules. Vaccinee samples were obtained from the UK trials COV001 and COV002, which included a single-blind randomized controlled phase 2/3 trial of AZD1222 (ChAdOx1 nCoV-19) in healthy adults. For TCRbeta chain sequencing, PBMC samples were collected from trial participants at day 0 and at day 28 after the second dose.

The chain is encoded by TRBV15 joined to TRBJ2-3, with TRBD1 matching 9 junction bases. This sequence was found in an adult who received the AZD1222 COVID-19 vaccine. The specimen was peripheral blood, collected 28 days after the second AZD1222 dose. The nucleotides read TGTGCCACTCGCGGGCCGGGACAGGGAGTGGATACGCAGTATTTT. Its product reads: CATRGPGQGVDTQYF.